The present TCR beta chain was sequenced within a study of blood T cell repertoires in COVID-19 (dated by TCRdb to 2020 to 2021). With respect to the entire study: Samples covering the acute and convalescent phases of COVID-19 were provided by collaborators in the United States, Italy and Spain. Sample metadata almost always included a de-identified subject ID, COVID-19 status, age in years and sex. Subjects who had been exposed to COVID-19, were actively infected with it, or had recovered from it provided the deeply sampled blood TCRbeta repertoires that made up the dataset. The material from the prospective study consisted of cDNA or gDNA derived from T cells, B-cell-depleted T cells, or PBMCs. The samples were drawn from two sources: the first 160 participants of the ongoing ImmuneRACE study, and 1,200 or so subjects contributed by 6 global collaborators. The repertoires were made available in a free public database intended to serve as a resource for research on the immune response to SARS-CoV-2. Where HLA class I and class II types were available, the types were taken from metadata supplied by the sample provider, not from assay-based typing. The paper's findings and limits, for the study overall: Clinical and demographic metadata were provided uncurated, with the amount varying by source and participant.

A second Seattle source provided samples from volunteer blood donors who had recovered from COVID-19. Whole blood was collected in K2EDTA tubes by collaborating institutions according to the institutions' own protocols. For TCRbeta analysis, collaborators shipped samples in one of three forms: frozen whole blood, isolated PBMCs, or DNA extracted from either of those sample types. The germline V gene sets CDR1 to KGHDR and CDR2 to SFDVKD. The CDR3 measures 14 amino acids from cysteine to phenylalanine. Only the CDR3 DNA is retained, 42 bases long and in frame from the first base. V lost 3 bases and J lost 6 bases, and the count of bases not matched to a germline gene is 2. A note on this clone: Its antigen specificity is not known. There are no base qualities to consult, and no much larger clone falls within one base.

TCRbeta CDR3 regions were amplified from genomic DNA using the immunoSEQ Assay, a bias-controlled multiplex PCR. On the authors' methods: Within the assay, amplification of reference gene primers was used to estimate how many nucleated cells each sample contained. To quantify the absolute abundance of each unique TCRbeta CDR3 rearrangement, sequence reads were collapsed and filtered. For each sample, productive Simpson clonality was calculated as the square root of Simpson's diversity index across productive rearrangements. TCRdb's version of the immuneACCESS table is confined to in-frame rearrangements and falls short of the full clone set. An unresolved V gene accounts for under half of the shortfall where checked; the remainder is of unknown origin. The DNA gave D and trimming, while V, J and clone size come from that table. The sample table lists 250,000 to 300,000 clones, roughly nine tenths of them with a count of one. Together, the top ten hold roughly 0.96% of the sample.

The specimen sequenced was peripheral blood. Rearrangement joined TRBV24-1 to TRBJ2-1, with 9 middle bases fitting TRBD1. The source is a woman in her thirties or forties who had recovered from COVID-19. The base sequence is TGTGCCACCAGTGATCCGGACAGGGGCAATGAGCAGTTCTTC. The resulting protein is CATSDPDRGNEQFF.